The 15 T cell receptor beta chains below were found in one sample sequenced in a study of T cell changes during pregnancy in multiple sclerosis. TCRdb's copy holds only in-frame clones and misses some; the assay was immunoSEQ multiplex PCR. The data hold approximately 130,000 clones, with about 96% observed a single time. The sequenced sample was peripheral blood, obtained after pregnancy. These receptors all stem from a female donor with multiple sclerosis, enrolled in a pregnancy study.

The chain combines TRBV5-1 with TRBJ2-7, with 7 bases aligning to TRBD1. V lost 5 bases, J lost 3 bases, and 5 bases stayed unmatched. Germline CDR1 reads SGHRS; CDR2 reads YFSETQ. The CDR3 is 13 residues long. The CDR3 protein is CASSLQGNYEQYF. In DNA form, the CDR3 reads TGCGCCAGCAGTTTACAGGGGAACTACGAGCAGTACTTC.

V is TRBV2 and J is TRBJ1-2; no clear D gene. The CDR3 extends over 16 amino acids. Germline loops: CDR1 SNHLY, CDR2 FYNNEI. V was pared by 7 bases and J by 0 bases, with 18 bases between. DNA of the CDR3: TGTGCCAGCACGTTTTCAGGAACAATAGCTAACTATGGCTACACCTTC. Translation: CASTFSGTIANYGYTF.

This rearrangement joins TRBV5-6 to TRBJ1-4; 8 bases agree with TRBD1. V trimming: 3 bases; J trimming: 8 bases; junction bases outside the gene matches: 6. The CDR3 is 14 residues long. The germline V gene encodes CDR1 SGHDT and CDR2 YYEEEE. CDR3 nucleotides: TGTGCCAGCAGCTCCGACAGGGGCTGGGAAAAACTGTTTTTT. Its protein is CASSSDRGWEKLFF.

The chain combines TRBV29-1 with TRBJ2-7, with 10 positions matching TRBD2. The CDR3 is 19 residues long. Trimming removed 6 bases from V and 4 bases from J; junction bases left unmatched: 24. CDR1 SQVTM and CDR2 ANQGSEA come from the germline V gene. CDR3: CSVGGGQGSLLAGVYEQYF. The CDR3 DNA sequence: TGCAGCGTGGGGGGTGGGCAGGGCTCACTCCTAGCGGGAGTTTACGAGCAGTACTTC.

J is TRBJ2-3 and V is TRBV6-6; 8 bases map to TRBD2. The V segment lost 0 bases and the J segment 2 bases; nucleotides outside the gene matches: 4. The CDR3 is 16 residues long. Germline CDR1 and CDR2: MNHNY and SVGAGI (reference sequence). The CDR3 sequence is CASSYSTGGTTDTQYF. The CDR3 DNA is TGTGCCAGCAGTTACTCCACGGGAGGGACCACAGATACGCAGTATTTT.

The count of this clone is one. The genes are TRBV6-1 and TRBJ2-7, with a weak D call TRBD2 (6 bases). CDR3 length: 12 amino acids. CDR1 and CDR2 from the germline V gene are MNHNS and SASEGT. The V end lost 8 bases, the J end lost 6 bases, and 14 bases lay between the germline ends. In nucleotides, the CDR3 is TGTGCCAGCGGGGCCCGGAGGGGCGAGCAGTACTTC. It is translated as CASGARRGEQYF.

The rearrangement links TRBV19 to TRBJ2-1; perhaps TRBD1 as D (6 bases). Germline-derived CDR1 and CDR2 are LNHDA and SQIVND (reference sequence). Trimming shortened V by 5 bases and J by 0 bases, and 11 bases separated the two germline ends. The CDR3 is made up of 15 amino acids. CDR3 DNA: TGTGCCAGTAGTCTCAGGGGTCTCTCCTACAATGAGCAGTTCTTC. It is translated as CASSLRGLSYNEQFF.

The chain carries TRBV14 and TRBJ2-3; D gene uncertain. This CDR3 region has 12 residues. Per the germline V gene, CDR1 is SGHDN and CDR2 is FVKESK. The V and J ends lost 4 bases and 1 base respectively, with 3 bases between them. The CDR3 sequence is CASSPGTDTQYF. For the CDR3, the DNA is TGTGCCAGCAGCCCTGGCACAGATACGCAGTATTTT.

V gene TRBV7-3 combines with J gene TRBJ2-1; 7 bases map to TRBD2. CDR3 length equals 15 residues. V trimming: 1 base; J trimming: 7 bases; junction bases outside the gene matches: 7. Germline CDR1 reads SGHTA; CDR2 reads FQGTGA. The CDR3 DNA reads TGTGCCAGCAGCTTAAAAGCGGGCGGGAGAAATGAGCAGTTCTTC. Translating it yields CASSLKAGGRNEQFF.

The J gene is TRBJ2-7, the V gene TRBV28, with a weak D call TRBD1 (6 bases). This CDR3 comprises 13 residues. Trimming left V 7 bases short and J 3 bases short, with 13 bases between. CDR1 is MDHEN, CDR2 SYDVKM, per germline. The CDR3 here is CASTAGTYYEQYF. The CDR3 DNA is TGTGCCAGCACGGCCGGGACATACTACGAGCAGTACTTC.

The rearrangement joins TRBV27 to TRBJ2-3; 11 bases match TRBD2. Germline V gives CDR1 MNHEY, CDR2 SMNVEV (reference sequence). The CDR3 contains 16 residues. V lost 5 bases to trimming and J lost 4 bases; unmatched junction nucleotides: 8. The CDR3 spells CASSPIAGGPADTQYF. CDR3 bases: TGTGCCAGCAGTCCAATAGCGGGAGGGCCCGCAGATACGCAGTATTTT.

The rearrangement uses TRBV7-2 and TRBJ2-7; 11 bases align to TRBD2. The CDR3 covers 15 residues. Germline CDR1 and CDR2: SGHTA and FQGNSA. Trimming cost V 6 bases and J 2 bases; bases outside gene matches: 6. This chain's CDR3 is CASRTLAGGPYEQYF. The CDR3 DNA follows: TGTGCCAGCAGAACGCTAGCGGGAGGTCCCTACGAGCAGTACTTC.

The V call is TRBV5-4, the J call TRBJ1-2; tentatively, D is TRBD1 (6 bases). The CDR3 contains 17 residues. The V end lost 3 bases, the J end lost 0 bases, and 18 bases lay between the germline ends. Germline V lookup: CDR1 SGHNT, CDR2 YYREEE (reference sequence). Written as DNA, the CDR3 is TGTGCCAGCAGCTATGGAGTAAGGGGGACCGCTAACTATGGCTACACCTTC. Protein product: CASSYGVRGTANYGYTF.

This clone has a single count. The chain employs TRBV2 and TRBJ2-7; D is perhaps TRBD1 (6 bases). Trimming removed 5 bases from V and 0 bases from J, with 11 bases in between. Germline-derived CDR1 and CDR2 are SNHLY and FYNNEI. This CDR3 has 14 residues. CDR3 DNA sequence: TGTGCCAGCAGTATGCGGACAGACTCCTACGAGCAGTACTTC. This encodes CASSMRTDSYEQYF.

The J gene is TRBJ2-7, the V gene TRBV10-3; 8 nucleotides align to TRBD2. Germline loops: CDR1 ENHRY, CDR2 SYGVKD. The V and J ends lost 8 bases and 6 bases, in that order; junction bases with no gene match: 18. This CDR3 comprises 16 residues. As DNA, the CDR3 is TGTGCCATCTCACAGCGGGAGCCTTTTACGCCACCCGAGCAGTACTTC. Its translation is CAISQREPFTPPEQYF.